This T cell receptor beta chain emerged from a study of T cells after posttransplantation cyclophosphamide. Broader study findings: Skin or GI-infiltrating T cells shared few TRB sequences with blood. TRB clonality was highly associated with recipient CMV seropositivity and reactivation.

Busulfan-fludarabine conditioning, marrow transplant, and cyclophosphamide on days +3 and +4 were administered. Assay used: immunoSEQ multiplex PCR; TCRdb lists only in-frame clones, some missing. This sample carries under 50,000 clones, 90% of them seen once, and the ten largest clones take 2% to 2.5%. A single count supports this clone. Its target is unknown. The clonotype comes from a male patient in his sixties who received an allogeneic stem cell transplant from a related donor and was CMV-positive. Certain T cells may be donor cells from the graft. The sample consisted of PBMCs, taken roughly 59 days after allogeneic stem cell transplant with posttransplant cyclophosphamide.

CDR3: CASSQNRGSGELFF. DNA of the CDR3: TGCGCCAGCAGTCAAAATAGAGGTTCCGGGGAGCTGTTTTTT. This rearrangement joins TRBV23-1 to TRBJ2-2; D remains ambiguous. TRBV23-1 is annotated as an ORF whose role is uncertain. This CDR3 has 14 residues. Trimming took 2 bases from V and 6 from J, leaving 10 bases between them.